What follows is one T cell receptor beta chain and its context. Antigen unknown. The data are from a study of cytomegalovirus exposure and HLA in healthy donors. General observations from the study: Most TCR sequences were seen very rarely across donors, but some public TCRs occurred in many. Investigators reported over 150 TCR beta chains as tied to cytomegalovirus.

The assay was immunoSEQ multiplex PCR, and TCRdb's table has in-frame clones only and misses some. The data show 150,000 to 200,000 clones, with roughly 88% seen just once and roughly 1.5% held by the top ten. Germline CDR1 GTSNPN, CDR2 SVGIG (reference sequence). Trimming took off 1 base at V and 4 bases at J, with 11 bases between the two ends. The CDR3 has 15 residues. This clonotype originated in a young woman in good health and CMV-seronegative. Material: PBMCs. The V gene is TRBV30, the J gene TRBJ1-6; D unresolved. CDR3 in amino acids: CAWSDSSRYNSPLHF. In DNA, the CDR3 is TGTGCCTGGAGTGACTCTAGCAGGTATAATTCACCCCTCCACTTT.